These T cell receptor beta chains were read from a single sample in a study of T cell responses to AZD1222 COVID-19 vaccine. Assay: immunoSEQ multiplex PCR; the TCRdb copy retains only in-frame clones and omits some. The sample records over 80,000 clones, 85% to 90% being singletons. The specimen comprised peripheral blood, sampled on day 0 of AZD1222 vaccination. The receptors were gathered from an adult in good health. Both conserved end residues are part of each CDR3. A D gene is named only where the DNA matches it firmly. A row's size may be missing; if present it is once, few, many or a size class.

TRBV6-2/TRBV6-3	.	14	TRBJ1-5	TRBD1	TGTGCCAGCAGTGACAGGGGAGAGGCTCAGCCCCAGCATTTT	CASSDRGEAQPQHF
TRBV7-3	.	13	TRBJ1-1	.	TGTGCCAGCAGCTTAACAGGGGGCACTGAAGCTTTCTTT	CASSLTGGTEAFF
TRBV5-1	.	15	TRBJ1-4	.	TGCGCCAGCAGGGTGCAGGGAGAATCTAATGAAAAACTGTTTTTT	CASRVQGESNEKLFF
TRBV7-2	.	17	TRBJ2-2	.	TGTGCCAGCAGCTTAGACGTCGGTCAGGGGAGAACCGGGGAGCTGTTTTTT	CASSLDVGQGRTGELFF
TRBV11-3	once	14	TRBJ2-6	.	TGTGCCAGCAGCTTGAACTCTGGGGCCAACGTCCTGACTTTC	CASSLNSGANVLTF
TRBV9	.	13	TRBJ2-1	.	TGTGCCAGCAGCGTAGGGGTAGCCGATGAGCAGTTCTTC	CASSVGVADEQFF
TRBV6-5	.	16	TRBJ2-5	.	TGTGCCAGCAGTTACTCGTATGCGGGAAGTCAAGAGACCCAGTACTTC	CASSYSYAGSQETQYF
TRBV19	.	14	TRBJ2-1	.	TGTGCCAGTAGCCCTCAAGCCTCTTACAATGAGCAGTTCTTC	CASSPQASYNEQFF
TRBV28	.	15	TRBJ2-7	.	TGTGCCAGCAGTTTAGACGGGGGCACGTCCTACGAGCAGTACTTC	CASSLDGGTSYEQYF
TRBV5-4	few	16	TRBJ2-1	TRBD2	TGTGCCAGCAGCTCTCCAAGCGGGATAGGCACCAATGAGCAGTTCTTC	CASSSPSGIGTNEQFF
TRBV28	.	15	TRBJ2-3	.	TGTGCCAGCAGTCCCAGGGTTGAGGGCACAGATACGCAGTATTTT	CASSPRVEGTDTQYF
TRBV6-5	.	15	TRBJ2-3	.	TGTGCCAGCAGAGGGCGGGCACATAGCACAGATACGCAGTATTTT	CASRGRAHSTDTQYF
TRBV5-1	.	14	TRBJ2-3	.	TGCGCCAGCAGCTTGGTAGGGGTCACAGATACGCAGTATTTT	CASSLVGVTDTQYF
TRBV19	.	15	TRBJ2-2	TRBD2	TGTGCCAGTAGTACTCCGGGAGGGAACACCGGGGAGCTGTTTTTT	CASSTPGGNTGELFF
TRBV6-5	.	13	TRBJ1-1	.	TGTGCCAGCAGTTTTTCACAGAACACTGAAGCTTTCTTT	CASSFSQNTEAFF
TRBV7-8	.	11	TRBJ2-1	.	TGTGCCAGCAGCCAGGCGGGTGAGCAGTTCTTC	CASSQAGEQFF
TRBV18	few	19	TRBJ2-7	TRBD2	TGTGCCAGCTCACCCTCGGGACTGCTAGCGGGAGGTCACGGTTACGAGCAGTACTTC	CASSPSGLLAGGHGYEQYF
TRBV7-6	.	14	TRBJ1-1	.	TGTGCCAGCAGTTATGGGCCTCCGGGTGCTGAAGCTTTCTTT	CASSYGPPGAEAFF
TRBV7-3	.	14	TRBJ1-1	TRBD1	TGTGCCAGCAGCCCACCGGGACAGGGTTCTGAAGCTTTCTTT	CASSPPGQGSEAFF
TRBV5-1	.	15	TRBJ1-5	TRBD1	TGCGCCAGCAGCGAAACACAGGGGGCCGGAGCACCCCAGCATTTT	CASSETQGAGAPQHF
TRBV13	.	15	TRBJ2-5	.	TGTGCCAGCAGCTTGAGAGGGAACCTCCAAGAGACCCAGTACTTC	CASSLRGNLQETQYF
TRBV11-2	.	15	TRBJ1-3	TRBD1	TGTGCCAGCAGCCGAAACAGGGGCTCTGGAAACACCATATATTTT	CASSRNRGSGNTIYF
TRBV18	.	14	TRBJ2-7	TRBD2	TGTGCCAGTTCACTGGGACTAGCGGGAGGGGAGCAGTACTTC	CASSLGLAGGEQYF
TRBV19	few	14	TRBJ1-1	TRBD1	TGTGCCAGTAGACCCAAAGGGACAGGAGGCGAAGCTTTCTTT	CASRPKGTGGEAFF
TRBV2	.	14	TRBJ2-6	.	TGTGCCAGCATAGCCGGGGATGGGGCCAACGTCCTGACTTTC	CASIAGDGANVLTF
TRBV29-1	.	11	TRBJ2-1	.	TGCAGCTTCTCCACTTACAATGAGCAGTTCTTC	CSFSTYNEQFF
TRBV28	.	15	TRBJ2-5	.	TGTGCCAGCAGTTTAGGTGGGAGTAATTTCGAGACCCAGTACTTC	CASSLGGSNFETQYF
TRBV10-3	.	14	TRBJ2-1	.	TGTGCCATCAGTGGGGGGAGCTCCTACAATGAGCAGTTCTTC	CAISGGSSYNEQFF
TRBV7-2	few	15	TRBJ2-1	TRBD1	TGTGCCAGCAGCTTAGGGGACAGTAACTACAATGAGCAGTTCTTC	CASSLGDSNYNEQFF
TRBV5-4	.	15	TRBJ2-1	TRBD1	TGTGCCAGCAGCTCCGGGACAGGAAGCTACAATGAGCAGTTCTTC	CASSSGTGSYNEQFF
TRBV27	.	16	TRBJ2-1	TRBD2	TGTGCCAGCAGTCCCCCGAGGGTAGCGGGATCTAATGAGCAGTTCTTC	CASSPPRVAGSNEQFF
TRBV27	.	17	TRBJ1-4	.	TGTGCCAGCAGTTTATCGAACCCGGGGGGGCGGAATGAAAAACTGTTTTTT	CASSLSNPGGRNEKLFF
TRBV27	.	19	TRBJ1-5	TRBD1	TGTGCCAGCAGTCCATCTACCGGGACAGGACGCTATAGCAATCAGCCCCAGCATTTT	CASSPSTGTGRYSNQPQHF
TRBV6-5	.	15	TRBJ1-6	.	TGTGCCAGCACCGGGGAACGGTCCTATAATTCACCCCTCCACTTT	CASTGERSYNSPLHF
TRBV3-1/TRBV3-2	.	17	TRBJ2-2	TRBD2	TGTGCCAGCAGCCCGGGACTAGCGGGACTCAACACCGGGGAGCTGTTTTTT	CASSPGLAGLNTGELFF
TRBV5-1	.	14	TRBJ2-7	TRBD1	TGCGCCAGCAGCTTCCGGGACAGAAGCTACGAGCAGTACTTC	CASSFRDRSYEQYF
TRBV7-9	.	15	TRBJ1-3	.	TGTGCCAGCAGCTCGGGGGGTACGGGAGGAAACACCATATATTTT	CASSSGGTGGNTIYF
TRBV28	.	15	TRBJ1-2	.	TGTGCCAGCAGTTTTTACGGGGGGCGCGACTATGGCTACACCTTC	CASSFYGGRDYGYTF
TRBV7-3	.	15	TRBJ2-2	TRBD2	TGTGCCAGCAGCGTAGCGGGAGGGAACACCGGGGAGCTGTTTTTT	CASSVAGGNTGELFF
TRBV15	.	15	TRBJ2-2	TRBD1	TGTGCCACCAGCAGAGAACTACAGGGGGCCGGGGAGCTGTTTTTT	CATSRELQGAGELFF
TRBV4-2	.	15	TRBJ2-7	TRBD2	TGTGCCAGCAGCCAATGGACTAGCGGAATCTACGAGCAGTACTTC	CASSQWTSGIYEQYF
TRBV7-2	.	13	TRBJ2-1	TRBD1	TGTGCCAGCAGCCGACCAGGGGGCTCTGAGCAGTTCTTC	CASSRPGGSEQFF
TRBV10-3	.	15	TRBJ1-1	TRBD1	TGTGCCATCAGTGATCTCGGGACAGGGATATATGAAGCTTTCTTT	CAISDLGTGIYEAFF
TRBV6-2/TRBV6-3	.	14	TRBJ1-5	TRBD1	TGTGCCAGCAGTTATACAGGGGGGCGTCAGCCCCAGCATTTT	CASSYTGGRQPQHF
TRBV3-1/TRBV3-2	.	12	TRBJ1-2	.	TGTGCCAGCAGCCAGACACCTTGGGTATTCACCTTC	CASSQTPWVFTF
TRBV19	.	15	TRBJ1-5	.	TGTGCCAGTAGTATGTCACGATATAGCAATCAGCCCCAGCATTTT	CASSMSRYSNQPQHF
TRBV7-2	.	13	TRBJ2-5	.	TGTGCCAGCAGCTTATCCAACCAAGAGACCCAGTACTTC	CASSLSNQETQYF
TRBV19	once	15	TRBJ1-3	.	TGTGCCAGTGGGCGGAGTGATAACTCTGGAAACACCATATATTTT	CASGRSDNSGNTIYF
TRBV10-3	.	12	TRBJ1-4	.	TGTGCCATAGGACGGGCTGGTGAAAAACTGTTTTTT	CAIGRAGEKLFF
TRBV4-2	.	13	TRBJ1-1	.	TGTGCCAGCAGCCCTGTGGGGAACACTGAAGCTTTCTTT	CASSPVGNTEAFF
TRBV21-1	.	14	TRBJ2-7	.	TGTGCCAGCAGCAAATCGGACAGTTCCTACGAGCAGTACTTC	CASSKSDSSYEQYF
TRBV7-6	.	14	TRBJ2-7	TRBD1	TGTGCCAGCAGCTCCGGGACAGGGGGCTACGAGCAGTACTTC	CASSSGTGGYEQYF
TRBV11-2	once	13	TRBJ2-7	.	TGTGCCAGCACGAGGGGGAACTATTACGAGCAGTACTTC	CASTRGNYYEQYF
TRBV5-5	.	16	TRBJ2-7	.	TGTGCCAGCAGCGCGACCGGGACGGCGAGCTCCTACGAGCAGTACTTC	CASSATGTASSYEQYF
TRBV9	.	15	TRBJ1-2	.	TGTGCCAGCAGCGTAGGAACAGCGGCTGGCTATGGCTACACCTTC	CASSVGTAAGYGYTF
TRBV14	.	12	TRBJ1-4	.	TGTGCCAGCAGCCAATTAGGAGAAAAACTGTTTTTT	CASSQLGEKLFF
TRBV7-3	.	13	TRBJ1-6	.	TGTGCCAGCAGTTATACCTGGCCGGAACCCCTCCACTTT	CASSYTWPEPLHF
TRBV28	.	15	TRBJ2-1	TRBD2	TGTGCCAGCAGTTTCGCAGCGGGAGGGGGCAATGAGCAGTTCTTC	CASSFAAGGGNEQFF